This entry concerns a single TCR beta chain. The entry originates in a study of T-cell memory formation after mild COVID-19. TCRdb ran MiXCR on the 5' RACE reads and lists one entry per CDR3 protein. The sample holds around 320,000 distinct CDR3 sequences; 14% are singletons and the top ten take 21%. Trimming took 1 base from V and 8 from J, leaving 18 bases between them. Germline values: CDR1 DFQATT, CDR2 SNEGSKA (reference sequence). CDR3 length equals 16 residues. This clonotype was sampled from a man younger than 35 who had mild COVID-19 (a few samples of this study predate the infection). Cell type and time point are not known. This chain joins TRBV20-1 and TRBJ1-6, with a weak D call TRBD1 (6 bases). The sample was PBMCs or a T cell subset sorted from them (not recorded which). As DNA, the CDR3 is TGCAGTGCTAGAGGTTCCCCCGGGGGGCCCCATTCACCCCTCCACTTT. Translation gives CSARGSPGGPHSPLHF.